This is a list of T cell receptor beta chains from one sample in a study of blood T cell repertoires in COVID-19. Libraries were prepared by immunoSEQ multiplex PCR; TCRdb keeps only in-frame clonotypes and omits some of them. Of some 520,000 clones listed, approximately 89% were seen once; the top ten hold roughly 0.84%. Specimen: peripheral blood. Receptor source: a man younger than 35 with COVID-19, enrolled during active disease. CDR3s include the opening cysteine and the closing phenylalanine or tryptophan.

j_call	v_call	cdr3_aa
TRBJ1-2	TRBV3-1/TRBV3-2	CASSHIQEGGYTF
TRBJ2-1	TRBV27	CASSLRPYNEQFF
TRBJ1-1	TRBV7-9	CASSLEGVGTEAFF
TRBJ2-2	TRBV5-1	CASSFGTSAGELFF
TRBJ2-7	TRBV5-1	CASSLREVDEQYF
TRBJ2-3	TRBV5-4	CASSLKAGATDTQYF
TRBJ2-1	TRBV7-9	CASSFLTAGVVNEQFF
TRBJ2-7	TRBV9	CASSVGPEEGYEQYF
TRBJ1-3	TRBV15	CATSSEGSGNTIYF
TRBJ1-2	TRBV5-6	CASSFAAKPSNYGYTF
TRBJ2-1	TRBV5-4	CASSERPGGEQFF
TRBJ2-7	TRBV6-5	CASSTGFEYEQYF
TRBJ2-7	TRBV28	CASSLGRGIEQYF
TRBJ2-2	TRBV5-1	CASSSNLKSGSFIDTGELFF
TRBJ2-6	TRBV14	CASSQELTPRDRATFHSGANVLTF
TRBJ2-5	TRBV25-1	CASSDLARMETQYF
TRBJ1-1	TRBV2	CASKFRFTTEAFF
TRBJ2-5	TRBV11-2	CASSLGWTGQETQYF
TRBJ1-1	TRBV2	CASRKEQGAKTEAFF
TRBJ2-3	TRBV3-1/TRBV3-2	CASSQDRVAGGSTDTQYF
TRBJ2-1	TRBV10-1	CASSDHLNRGNNEQFF
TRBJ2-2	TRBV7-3	CASRFTDSSSGELFF
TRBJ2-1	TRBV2	CASTGLVNNEQFF
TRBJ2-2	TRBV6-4	CASSELAGLTGELFF
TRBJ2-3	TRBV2	CASSPGLAGGRADTQYF
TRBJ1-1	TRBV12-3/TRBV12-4	CASRGGWSTEAFF
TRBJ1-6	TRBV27	CATLDRYQFAYNLPLHF
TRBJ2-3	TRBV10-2	CASTRGGETDTQYF